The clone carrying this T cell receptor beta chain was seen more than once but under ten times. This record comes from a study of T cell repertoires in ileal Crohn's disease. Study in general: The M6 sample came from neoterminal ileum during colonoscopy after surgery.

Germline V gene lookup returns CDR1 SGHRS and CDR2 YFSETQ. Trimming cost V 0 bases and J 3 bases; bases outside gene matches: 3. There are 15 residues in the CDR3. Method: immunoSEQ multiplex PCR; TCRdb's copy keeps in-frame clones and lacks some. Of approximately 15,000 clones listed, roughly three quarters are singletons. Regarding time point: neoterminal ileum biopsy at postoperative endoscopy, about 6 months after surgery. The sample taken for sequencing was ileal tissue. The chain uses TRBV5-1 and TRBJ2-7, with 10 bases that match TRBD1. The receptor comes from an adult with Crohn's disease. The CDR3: CASSLEGTGDYEQYF. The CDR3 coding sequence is TGCGCCAGCAGCTTGGAGGGGACAGGGGACTACGAGCAGTACTTC.